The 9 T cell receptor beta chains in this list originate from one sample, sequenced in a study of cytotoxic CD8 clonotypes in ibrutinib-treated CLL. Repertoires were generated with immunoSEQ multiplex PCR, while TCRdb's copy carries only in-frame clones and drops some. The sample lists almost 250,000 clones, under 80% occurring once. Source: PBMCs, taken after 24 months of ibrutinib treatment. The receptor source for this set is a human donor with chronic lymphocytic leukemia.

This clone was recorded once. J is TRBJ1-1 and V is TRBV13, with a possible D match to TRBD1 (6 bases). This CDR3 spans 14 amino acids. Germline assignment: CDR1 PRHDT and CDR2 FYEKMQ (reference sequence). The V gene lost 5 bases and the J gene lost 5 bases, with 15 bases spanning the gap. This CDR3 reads CASSPAGAGTEAFF. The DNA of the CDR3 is TGTGCCAGCAGCCCGGCAGGGGCAGGGACTGAAGCTTTCTTT.

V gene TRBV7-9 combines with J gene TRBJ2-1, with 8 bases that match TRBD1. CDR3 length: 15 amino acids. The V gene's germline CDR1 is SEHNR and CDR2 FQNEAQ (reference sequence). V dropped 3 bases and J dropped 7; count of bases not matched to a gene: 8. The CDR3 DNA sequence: TGTGCCAGCAGCTTCAGACAGGGGTTTATGAATGAGCAGTTCTTC. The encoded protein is CASSFRQGFMNEQFF.

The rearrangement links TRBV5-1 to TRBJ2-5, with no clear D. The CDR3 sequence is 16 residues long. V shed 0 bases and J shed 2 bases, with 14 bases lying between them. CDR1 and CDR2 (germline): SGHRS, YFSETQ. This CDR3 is CASSLAVGVGQETQYF. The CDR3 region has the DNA TGCGCCAGCAGCTTGGCCGTTGGCGTAGGGCAAGAGACCCAGTACTTC.

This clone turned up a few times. CDR3 residues: CATSRDRHSGNTIYF. The CDR3 nucleotides read TGTGCCACCAGCAGAGACAGACACTCTGGAAACACCATATATTTT. This rearrangement joins TRBV15 to TRBJ1-3; D unclear. Germline V lookup: CDR1 LNHNV, CDR2 YYDKDF (reference sequence). There are 15 residues in the CDR3. V lost 0 bases, J lost 0 bases, and 6 bases lay in between.

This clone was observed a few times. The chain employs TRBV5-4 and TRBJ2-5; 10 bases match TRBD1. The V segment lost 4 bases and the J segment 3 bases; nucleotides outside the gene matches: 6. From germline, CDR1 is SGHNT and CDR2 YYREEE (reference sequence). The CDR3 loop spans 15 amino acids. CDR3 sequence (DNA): TGTGCCAGCAGCCTGTGGGACAGGGGAGAAGAGACCCAGTACTTC. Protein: CASSLWDRGEETQYF.

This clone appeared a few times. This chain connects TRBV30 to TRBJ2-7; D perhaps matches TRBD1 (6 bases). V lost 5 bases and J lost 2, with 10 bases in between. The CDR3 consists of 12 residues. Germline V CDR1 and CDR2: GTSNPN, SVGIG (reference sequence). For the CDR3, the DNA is TGTGCCTGGTCGACAGGCCCCTACGAGCAGTACTTC. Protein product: CAWSTGPYEQYF.

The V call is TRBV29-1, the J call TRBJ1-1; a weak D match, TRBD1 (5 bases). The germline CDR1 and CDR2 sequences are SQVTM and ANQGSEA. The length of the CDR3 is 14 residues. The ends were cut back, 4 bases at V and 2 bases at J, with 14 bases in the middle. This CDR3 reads CSVAIWGPNTEAFF. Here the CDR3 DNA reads TGCAGCGTTGCAATTTGGGGACCTAACACTGAAGCTTTCTTT.

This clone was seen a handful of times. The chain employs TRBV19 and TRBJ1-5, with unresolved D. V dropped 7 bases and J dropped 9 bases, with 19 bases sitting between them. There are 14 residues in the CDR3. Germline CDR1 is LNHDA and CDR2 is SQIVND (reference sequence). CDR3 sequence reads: CASTSEDGSWPQHF. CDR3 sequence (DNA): TGTGCCAGTACCTCCGAGGACGGCTCATGGCCCCAGCATTTT.

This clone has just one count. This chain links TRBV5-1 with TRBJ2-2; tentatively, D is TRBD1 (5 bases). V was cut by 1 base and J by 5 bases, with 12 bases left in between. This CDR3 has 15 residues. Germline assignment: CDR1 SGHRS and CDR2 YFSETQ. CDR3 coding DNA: TGCGCCAGCAGCTTGATCAGGGCGGATACCGGGGAGCTGTTTTTT. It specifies CASSLIRADTGELFF.